This is a list of T cell receptor beta chains from one sample in a study of blood T cell repertoires in COVID-19. Only in-frame clones appear in the TCRdb table, and some are missing; sequencing was by immunoSEQ multiplex PCR. The data show some 130,000 clones, around four fifths seen once. The sequenced sample consisted of PBMCs or T cells enriched from blood (not recorded which). The receptors shown here come from a man between 35 and 55 years old with acute COVID-19. Each CDR3 is given with its conserved first and last residue. A D gene is named only where the DNA matches it firmly. Some rows have no size entry. The others give once, few or many, or a class for an expanded clone.

abundance: NA; d_gene: TRBD1; v_gene: TRBV28; j_gene: TRBJ1-1; CDR3aa: CASSPNRGLNTEAFF; CDR3nt: TGTGCCAGCAGTCCAAACAGGGGCCTGAACACTGAAGCTTTCTTT
abundance: NA; d_gene: TRBD1; v_gene: TRBV18; j_gene: TRBJ2-5; CDR3aa: CASSPLTGSGIGGSETQYF; CDR3nt: TGTGCCAGCTCACCGTTGACAGGGTCCGGAATCGGCGGTTCGGAGACCCAGTACTTC
abundance: NA; d_gene: NA; v_gene: TRBV6-4; j_gene: TRBJ2-6; CDR3aa: CASSGTASGANVLTF; CDR3nt: TGTGCCAGCAGTGGGACAGCCTCTGGGGCCAACGTCCTGACTTTC
abundance: few; d_gene: TRBD2; v_gene: TRBV6-5; j_gene: TRBJ2-1; CDR3aa: CATFTAGGYNEQFF; CDR3nt: TGTGCCACCTTCACGGCGGGGGGGTACAATGAGCAGTTCTTC
abundance: NA; d_gene: TRBD2; v_gene: TRBV4-1; j_gene: TRBJ2-1; CDR3aa: CASSQAPPGGLAGDNEQFF; CDR3nt: TGCGCCAGCAGCCAAGCCCCACCGGGGGGACTAGCGGGAGATAACGAGCAGTTCTTC
abundance: NA; d_gene: NA; v_gene: TRBV7-2; j_gene: TRBJ1-5; CDR3aa: CASSSGNQPQHF; CDR3nt: TGTGCCAGCAGCTCGGGGAATCAGCCCCAGCATTTT
abundance: few; d_gene: TRBD1; v_gene: TRBV11-3; j_gene: TRBJ2-1; CDR3aa: CASSRGDRVNNEQFF; CDR3nt: TGTGCCAGCAGCCGGGGGGACAGGGTAAACAATGAGCAGTTCTTC
abundance: NA; d_gene: TRBD1; v_gene: TRBV29-1; j_gene: TRBJ1-2; CDR3aa: CSVTNRGAGYTF; CDR3nt: TGCAGCGTTACGAACAGGGGGGCTGGCTACACCTTC
abundance: many; d_gene: NA; v_gene: TRBV18; j_gene: TRBJ2-1; CDR3aa: CASGRRAPTYNEQFF; CDR3nt: TGTGCCAGCGGGCGGAGGGCGCCGACCTACAATGAGCAGTTCTTC
abundance: NA; d_gene: TRBD1; v_gene: TRBV5-1; j_gene: TRBJ2-7; CDR3aa: CASSPSRTGGAYEQYF; CDR3nt: TGCGCCAGCAGTCCATCCCGGACAGGAGGAGCCTACGAGCAGTACTTC
abundance: NA; d_gene: NA; v_gene: TRBV5-6; j_gene: TRBJ1-2; CDR3aa: CASSLSGDGYTF; CDR3nt: TGTGCCAGCAGCTTGTCGGGGGATGGCTACACCTTC
abundance: NA; d_gene: TRBD1; v_gene: TRBV3-1/TRBV3-2; j_gene: TRBJ1-6; CDR3aa: CASSQSGGADSPLHF; CDR3nt: TGTGCCAGCAGCCAATCAGGGGGCGCAGATTCACCCCTCCACTTT
abundance: few; d_gene: NA; v_gene: TRBV2; j_gene: TRBJ1-1; CDR3aa: CASSESGAGTEAFF; CDR3nt: TGTGCCAGCAGTGAATCAGGGGCCGGCACTGAAGCTTTCTTT
abundance: NA; d_gene: TRBD2; v_gene: TRBV2; j_gene: TRBJ2-1; CDR3aa: CASGPREVSYNEQFF; CDR3nt: TGTGCCAGCGGTCCCCGGGAGGTTTCCTACAATGAGCAGTTCTTC
abundance: few; d_gene: NA; v_gene: TRBV5-3; j_gene: TRBJ2-3; CDR3aa: CAKILKRVHTDTQYF; CDR3nt: TGTGCCAAGATTCTGAAGCGGGTGCACACAGATACGCAGTATTTT
abundance: NA; d_gene: NA; v_gene: TRBV11-2; j_gene: TRBJ1-1; CDR3aa: CASSRTANTEAFF; CDR3nt: TGTGCCAGCAGCAGGACAGCGAACACTGAAGCTTTCTTT
abundance: once; d_gene: NA; v_gene: TRBV27; j_gene: TRBJ2-7; CDR3aa: CASSTPDSYEQYF; CDR3nt: TGTGCCAGCAGTACCCCCGACAGCTACGAGCAGTACTTC
abundance: NA; d_gene: NA; v_gene: TRBV6-5; j_gene: TRBJ2-3; CDR3aa: CASSLSTDTQYF; CDR3nt: TGTGCCAGCAGTCTCTCCACAGATACGCAGTATTTT
abundance: once; d_gene: TRBD1; v_gene: TRBV28; j_gene: TRBJ1-5; CDR3aa: CATHTGVNQPQHF; CDR3nt: TGTGCCACCCATACAGGGGTAAATCAGCCCCAGCATTTT
abundance: once; d_gene: TRBD2; v_gene: TRBV7-2; j_gene: TRBJ2-2; CDR3aa: CASSLGNTAGVTGELFF; CDR3nt: TGTGCCAGCAGCTTAGGAAATACGGCGGGAGTCACCGGGGAGCTGTTTTTT
abundance: NA; d_gene: TRBD2; v_gene: TRBV10-3; j_gene: TRBJ2-1; CDR3aa: CAIRRDYYNEQFF; CDR3nt: TGTGCCATCAGGAGGGACTATTACAATGAGCAGTTCTTC
abundance: once; d_gene: NA; v_gene: TRBV30; j_gene: TRBJ1-5; CDR3aa: CAWSRRDYQPQHF; CDR3nt: TGTGCCTGGAGTAGGAGGGACTACCAGCCCCAGCATTTT
abundance: NA; d_gene: NA; v_gene: TRBV30; j_gene: TRBJ1-4; CDR3aa: CAWRLQGSEKLFF; CDR3nt: TGTGCCTGGAGGCTACAGGGTAGCGAAAAACTGTTTTTT
abundance: NA; d_gene: NA; v_gene: TRBV6-1; j_gene: TRBJ1-2; CDR3aa: CASSDGRQRSYGYTF; CDR3nt: TGTGCCAGCAGTGACGGAAGGCAGCGTAGCTATGGCTACACCTTC
abundance: NA; d_gene: TRBD2; v_gene: TRBV28; j_gene: TRBJ2-5; CDR3aa: CASSLRAGGGQETQYF; CDR3nt: TGTGCCAGCAGTCTCCGTGCGGGAGGTGGCCAAGAGACCCAGTACTTC
abundance: NA; d_gene: TRBD1; v_gene: TRBV14; j_gene: TRBJ1-4; CDR3aa: CASSRDRGFEKLFF; CDR3nt: TGTGCCAGCAGCCGGGACAGGGGTTTTGAAAAACTGTTTTTT
abundance: NA; d_gene: NA; v_gene: TRBV6-5; j_gene: TRBJ2-1; CDR3aa: CASSWQGGSYNEQFF; CDR3nt: TGTGCCAGCAGTTGGCAGGGGGGCTCCTACAATGAGCAGTTCTTC
abundance: once; d_gene: NA; v_gene: TRBV19; j_gene: TRBJ2-7; CDR3aa: CASSIDTTYEQYF; CDR3nt: TGTGCCAGTAGTATCGACACGACCTACGAGCAGTACTTC
abundance: NA; d_gene: TRBD2; v_gene: TRBV4-2; j_gene: TRBJ2-7; CDR3aa: CASSHSSGGLSYEQYF; CDR3nt: TGTGCCAGCAGCCACTCTAGCGGAGGCCTCTCCTACGAGCAGTACTTC
abundance: NA; d_gene: NA; v_gene: TRBV7-3; j_gene: TRBJ1-2; CDR3aa: CASSLRGTGEGYTF; CDR3nt: TGTGCCAGCAGCTTAAGAGGGACGGGAGAAGGCTACACCTTC
abundance: NA; d_gene: TRBD1; v_gene: TRBV2; j_gene: TRBJ2-2; CDR3aa: CASSVGGGDTGELFF; CDR3nt: TGTGCCAGCAGTGTAGGGGGCGGTGACACCGGGGAGCTGTTTTTT
abundance: NA; d_gene: TRBD1; v_gene: TRBV15; j_gene: TRBJ2-1; CDR3aa: CATSSRDRGHEQFF; CDR3nt: TGTGCCACCAGCTCCCGGGACAGGGGACATGAGCAGTTCTTC
abundance: few; d_gene: NA; v_gene: TRBV7-3; j_gene: TRBJ1-6; CDR3aa: CASSPQGQLNSPLHF; CDR3nt: TGTGCCAGCAGCCCCCAAGGACAGCTCAATTCACCCCTCCACTTT
abundance: NA; d_gene: NA; v_gene: TRBV21-1; j_gene: TRBJ1-5; CDR3aa: CASSDTGERQPQHF; CDR3nt: TGTGCCAGCAGTGATACAGGGGAGAGGCAGCCCCAGCATTTT
abundance: once; d_gene: TRBD2; v_gene: TRBV18; j_gene: TRBJ2-7; CDR3aa: CASSPPLAGNNWEQYF; CDR3nt: TGTGCCAGCTCACCCCCACTAGCGGGGAATAACTGGGAGCAGTACTTC
abundance: NA; d_gene: TRBD1; v_gene: TRBV6-5; j_gene: TRBJ1-1; CDR3aa: CASSYQTGDTEAFF; CDR3nt: TGTGCCAGCAGTTACCAAACAGGGGACACTGAAGCTTTCTTT
abundance: NA; d_gene: NA; v_gene: TRBV7-6; j_gene: TRBJ2-7; CDR3aa: CASSPGHPGFYEQYF; CDR3nt: TGTGCCAGCAGCCCGGGACACCCGGGGTTTTACGAGCAGTACTTC
abundance: NA; d_gene: TRBD1; v_gene: TRBV5-1; j_gene: TRBJ1-2; CDR3aa: CASSWTGNGYTF; CDR3nt: TGCGCCAGCAGCTGGACAGGGAACGGCTACACCTTC
abundance: few; d_gene: NA; v_gene: TRBV28; j_gene: TRBJ1-1; CDR3aa: CASTYGGGAEAFF; CDR3nt: TGTGCCAGCACCTATGGGGGGGGCGCTGAAGCTTTCTTT
abundance: NA; d_gene: NA; v_gene: TRBV7-9; j_gene: TRBJ2-3; CDR3aa: CASSFDALATWGTDTQYF; CDR3nt: TGTGCCAGCAGCTTCGATGCACTAGCTACTTGGGGCACAGATACGCAGTATTTT
abundance: NA; d_gene: NA; v_gene: TRBV9; j_gene: TRBJ2-3; CDR3aa: CASSEEVADTQYF; CDR3nt: TGTGCCAGCAGCGAGGAGGTCGCAGATACGCAGTATTTT
abundance: NA; d_gene: NA; v_gene: TRBV6-2/TRBV6-3; j_gene: TRBJ2-2; CDR3aa: CASSPKEVGELFF; CDR3nt: TGTGCCAGCAGTCCGAAGGAGGTCGGGGAGCTGTTTTTT
abundance: NA; d_gene: TRBD2; v_gene: TRBV5-4; j_gene: TRBJ2-3; CDR3aa: CASSFPSGSTDTQYF; CDR3nt: TGTGCCAGCAGCTTCCCTAGCGGAAGCACAGATACGCAGTATTTT
abundance: NA; d_gene: NA; v_gene: TRBV3-1/TRBV3-2; j_gene: TRBJ1-6; CDR3aa: CASSGRGYNSPLHF; CDR3nt: TGTGCCAGCAGCGGTCGGGGCTATAATTCACCCCTCCACTTT
abundance: NA; d_gene: NA; v_gene: TRBV18; j_gene: TRBJ1-2; CDR3aa: CASSPQAANYGYTF; CDR3nt: TGTGCCAGCTCACCCCAGGCCGCGAACTATGGCTACACCTTC
abundance: once; d_gene: NA; v_gene: TRBV4-1; j_gene: TRBJ1-2; CDR3aa: CASSLEEQGSGGYTF; CDR3nt: TGCGCCAGCAGCCTAGAGGAACAGGGATCGGGGGGCTACACCTTC
abundance: NA; d_gene: TRBD1; v_gene: TRBV6-5; j_gene: TRBJ1-5; CDR3aa: CASSIDRGLGQPQHF; CDR3nt: TGTGCCAGCAGTATTGACAGGGGGCTGGGGCAGCCCCAGCATTTT
abundance: NA; d_gene: NA; v_gene: TRBV7-9; j_gene: TRBJ2-4; CDR3aa: CASSSPRDIQYF; CDR3nt: TGTGCCAGCAGCTCCCCGAGGGACATTCAGTACTTC
abundance: NA; d_gene: NA; v_gene: TRBV28; j_gene: TRBJ2-3; CDR3aa: CASCREFTDTQYF; CDR3nt: TGTGCCAGCTGTCGGGAGTTCACAGATACGCAGTATTTT
abundance: NA; d_gene: NA; v_gene: TRBV12-3/TRBV12-4; j_gene: TRBJ1-1; CDR3aa: CASSGGVGAFF; CDR3nt: TGTGCCAGCAGTGGGGGGGTAGGGGCTTTCTTT
abundance: NA; d_gene: TRBD2; v_gene: TRBV2; j_gene: TRBJ2-7; CDR3aa: CASSELAAREYEQYF; CDR3nt: TGTGCCAGCAGTGAACTAGCGGCCCGGGAATACGAGCAGTACTTC